This TCR beta chain was documented in a study of T cell changes during pregnancy in multiple sclerosis. Germline V gives CDR1 SGHTA, CDR2 FQGNSA. CDR3 size: 16 residues. Unmatched junction bases numbered 6, after V lost 0 bases and J lost 5 bases. Only in-frame clones appear in the TCRdb table, and some are missing; sequencing was by immunoSEQ multiplex PCR. The profile shows tens of thousands of clones, 75% to 95% of them singletons. This chain uses TRBV7-2 with TRBJ2-7; TRBD1 agrees at 11 bases. Sequencing was performed on CD8+ T cells from peripheral blood mononuclear cells, taken after pregnancy. The TCR comes from a female donor with multiple sclerosis, enrolled in a pregnancy study. The DNA for the CDR3 is TGTGCCAGCAGCTTAGCGCATCGGACAGGGGGCGACGAGCAGTACTTC. This translates into CASSLAHRTGGDEQYF.